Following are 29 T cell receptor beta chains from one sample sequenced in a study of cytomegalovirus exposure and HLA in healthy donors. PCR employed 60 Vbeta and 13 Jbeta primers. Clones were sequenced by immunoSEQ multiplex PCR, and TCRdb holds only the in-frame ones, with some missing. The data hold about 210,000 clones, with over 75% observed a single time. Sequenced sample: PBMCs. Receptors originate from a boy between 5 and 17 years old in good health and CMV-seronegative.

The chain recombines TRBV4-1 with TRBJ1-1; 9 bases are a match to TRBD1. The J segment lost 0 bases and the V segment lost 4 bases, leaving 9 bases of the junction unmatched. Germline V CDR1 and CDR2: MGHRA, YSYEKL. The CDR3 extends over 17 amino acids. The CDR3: CASSRRRDRGMNTEAFF. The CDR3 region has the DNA TGCGCCAGCAGCCGGAGGCGCGACAGGGGGATGAACACTGAAGCTTTCTTT.

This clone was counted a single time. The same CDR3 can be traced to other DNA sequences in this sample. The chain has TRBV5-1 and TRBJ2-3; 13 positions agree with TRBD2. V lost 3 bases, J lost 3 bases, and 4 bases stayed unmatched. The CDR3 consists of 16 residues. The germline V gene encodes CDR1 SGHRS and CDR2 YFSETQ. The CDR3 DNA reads TGCGCCAGCAGCTCGGGACTAGCGGGACGAACAGATACGCAGTATTTT. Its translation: CASSSGLAGRTDTQYF.

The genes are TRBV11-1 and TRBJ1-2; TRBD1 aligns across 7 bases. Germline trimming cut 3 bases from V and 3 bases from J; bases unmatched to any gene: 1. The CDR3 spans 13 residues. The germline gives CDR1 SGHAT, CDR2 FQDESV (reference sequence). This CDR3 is CASSFDRDYGYTF. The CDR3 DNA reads TGTGCCAGCAGCTTCGACAGGGACTATGGCTACACCTTC.

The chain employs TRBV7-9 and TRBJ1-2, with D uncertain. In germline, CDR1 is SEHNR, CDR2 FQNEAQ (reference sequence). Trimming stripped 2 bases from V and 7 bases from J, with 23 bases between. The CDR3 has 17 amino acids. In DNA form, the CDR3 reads TGTGCCAGCAGCTTAAGCCCACGTGGTTATCCGTTATCTGGCTACACCTTC. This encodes CASSLSPRGYPLSGYTF.

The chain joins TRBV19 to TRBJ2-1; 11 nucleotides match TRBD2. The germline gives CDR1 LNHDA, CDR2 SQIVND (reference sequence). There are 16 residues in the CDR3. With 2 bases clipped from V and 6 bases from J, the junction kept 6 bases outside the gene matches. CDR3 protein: CASSIPGTSGFNEQFF. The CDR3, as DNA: TGTGCCAGTAGTATACCCGGGACTAGCGGATTCAATGAGCAGTTCTTC.

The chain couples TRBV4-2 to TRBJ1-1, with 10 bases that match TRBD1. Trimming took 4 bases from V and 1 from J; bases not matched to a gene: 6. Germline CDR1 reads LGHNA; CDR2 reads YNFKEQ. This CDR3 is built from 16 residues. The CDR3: CASSRSRDRGNTEAFF. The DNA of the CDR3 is TGTGCCAGCAGCCGTTCCCGGGACAGGGGGAACACTGAAGCTTTCTTT.

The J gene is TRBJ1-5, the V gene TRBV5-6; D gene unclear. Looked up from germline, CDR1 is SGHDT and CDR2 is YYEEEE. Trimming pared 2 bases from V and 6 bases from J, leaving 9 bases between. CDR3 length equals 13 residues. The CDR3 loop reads CASSLTLSQPQHF. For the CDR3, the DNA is TGTGCCAGCAGCTTAACTTTGAGTCAGCCCCAGCATTTT.

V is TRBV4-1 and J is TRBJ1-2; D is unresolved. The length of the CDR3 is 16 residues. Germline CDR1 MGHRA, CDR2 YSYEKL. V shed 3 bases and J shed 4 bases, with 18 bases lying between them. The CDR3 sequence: CASSQEGPIAFYGYTF. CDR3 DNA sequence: TGCGCCAGCAGCCAGGAGGGCCCCATAGCTTTCTATGGCTACACCTTC.

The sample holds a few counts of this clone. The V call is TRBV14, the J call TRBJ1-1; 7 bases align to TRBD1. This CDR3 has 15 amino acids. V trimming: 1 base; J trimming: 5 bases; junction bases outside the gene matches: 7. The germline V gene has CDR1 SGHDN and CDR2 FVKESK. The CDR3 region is CASSQVFAGGTEAFF. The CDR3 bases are TGTGCCAGCAGCCAAGTTTTTGCAGGGGGAACTGAAGCTTTCTTT.

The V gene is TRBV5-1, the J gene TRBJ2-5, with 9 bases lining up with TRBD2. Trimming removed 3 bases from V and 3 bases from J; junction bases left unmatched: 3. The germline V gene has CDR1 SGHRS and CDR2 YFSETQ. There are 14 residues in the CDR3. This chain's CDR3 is CASSWRGGKETQYF. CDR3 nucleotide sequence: TGCGCCAGCAGCTGGCGGGGGGGCAAAGAGACCCAGTACTTC.

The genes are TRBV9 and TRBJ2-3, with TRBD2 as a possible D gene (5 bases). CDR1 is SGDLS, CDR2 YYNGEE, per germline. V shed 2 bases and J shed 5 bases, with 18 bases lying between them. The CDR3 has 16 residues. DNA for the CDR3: TGTGCCAGCAGCGTTAATAGTGGTCTCGAGGGAGATACGCAGTATTTT. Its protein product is CASSVNSGLEGDTQYF.

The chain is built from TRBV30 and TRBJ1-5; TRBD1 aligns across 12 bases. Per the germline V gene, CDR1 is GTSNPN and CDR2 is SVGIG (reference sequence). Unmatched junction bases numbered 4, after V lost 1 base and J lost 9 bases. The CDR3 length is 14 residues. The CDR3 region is CAWSAGTGGRPQHF. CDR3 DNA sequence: TGTGCCTGGAGTGCTGGGACAGGGGGCAGGCCCCAGCATTTT.

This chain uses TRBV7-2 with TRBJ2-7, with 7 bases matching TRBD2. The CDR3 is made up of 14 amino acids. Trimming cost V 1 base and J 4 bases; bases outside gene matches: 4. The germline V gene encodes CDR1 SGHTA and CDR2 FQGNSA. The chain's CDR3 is CASSLESGVYEQYF. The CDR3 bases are TGTGCCAGCAGCTTAGAGAGCGGGGTTTACGAGCAGTACTTC.

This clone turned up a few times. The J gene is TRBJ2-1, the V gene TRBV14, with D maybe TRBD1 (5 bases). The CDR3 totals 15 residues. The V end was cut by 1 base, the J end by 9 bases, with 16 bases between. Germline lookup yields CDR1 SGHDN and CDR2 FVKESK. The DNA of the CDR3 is TGTGCCAGCAGCCAAGTCCCAGGGTCGGTAGGTGAGCAGTTCTTC. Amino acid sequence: CASSQVPGSVGEQFF. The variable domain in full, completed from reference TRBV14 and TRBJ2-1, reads EAGVTQFPSHSVIEKGQTVTLRCDPISGHDNLYWYRRVMGKEIKFLLHFVKESKQDESGMPNNRFLAERTGGTYSTLKVQPAELEDSGVYFCASSQVPGSVGEQFFGPGTRLTVL.

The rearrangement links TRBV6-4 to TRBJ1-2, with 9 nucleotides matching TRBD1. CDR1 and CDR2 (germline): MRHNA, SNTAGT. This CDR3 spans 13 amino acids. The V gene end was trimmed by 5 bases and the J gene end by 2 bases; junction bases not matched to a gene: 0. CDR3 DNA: TGTGCCAGCAGTACAGGGGGCAACTATGGCTACACCTTC. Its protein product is CASSTGGNYGYTF.

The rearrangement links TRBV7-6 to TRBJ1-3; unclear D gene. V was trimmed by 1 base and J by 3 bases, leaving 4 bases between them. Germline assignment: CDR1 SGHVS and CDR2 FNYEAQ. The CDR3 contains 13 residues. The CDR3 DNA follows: TGTGCCAGCAGCTTAGTCGGTGGAAACACCATATATTTT. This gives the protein CASSLVGGNTIYF.

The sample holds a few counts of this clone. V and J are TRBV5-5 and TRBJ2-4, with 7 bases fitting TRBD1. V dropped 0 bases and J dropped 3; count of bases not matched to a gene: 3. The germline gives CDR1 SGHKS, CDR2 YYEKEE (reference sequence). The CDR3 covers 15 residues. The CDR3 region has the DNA TGTGCCAGCAGCTTGGAGTGGACAGGCAAAAACATTCAGTACTTC. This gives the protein CASSLEWTGKNIQYF.

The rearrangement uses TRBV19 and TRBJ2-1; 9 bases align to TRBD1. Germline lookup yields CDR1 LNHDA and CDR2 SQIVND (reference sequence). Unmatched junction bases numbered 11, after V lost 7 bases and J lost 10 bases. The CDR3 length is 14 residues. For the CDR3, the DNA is TGTGCCAGTAAATGGGACAGGGCTACCAGCGAGCAGTTCTTC. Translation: CASKWDRATSEQFF.

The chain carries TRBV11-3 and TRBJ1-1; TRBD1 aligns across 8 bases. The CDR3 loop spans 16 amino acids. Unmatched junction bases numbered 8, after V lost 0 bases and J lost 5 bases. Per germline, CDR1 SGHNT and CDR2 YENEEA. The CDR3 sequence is CASSLDLQGAGTEAFF. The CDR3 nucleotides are TGTGCCAGCAGCTTAGATCTCCAGGGGGCTGGAACTGAAGCTTTCTTT.

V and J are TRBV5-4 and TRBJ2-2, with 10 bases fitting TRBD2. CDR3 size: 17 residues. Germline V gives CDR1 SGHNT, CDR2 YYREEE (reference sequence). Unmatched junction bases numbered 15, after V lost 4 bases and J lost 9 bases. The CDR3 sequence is CASSDLLAGVYYRELFF. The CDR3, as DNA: TGTGCCAGCAGCGATCTCCTAGCGGGAGTATATTACCGGGAGCTGTTTTTT.

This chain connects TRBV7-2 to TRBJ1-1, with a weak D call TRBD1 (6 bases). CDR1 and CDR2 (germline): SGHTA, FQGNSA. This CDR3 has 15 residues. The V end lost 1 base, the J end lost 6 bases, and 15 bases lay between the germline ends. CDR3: CASSLVNTGFSEAFF. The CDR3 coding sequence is TGTGCCAGCAGCTTAGTTAATACAGGGTTCTCTGAAGCTTTCTTT. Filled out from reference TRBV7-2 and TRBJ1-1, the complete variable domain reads GAGVSQSPSNKVTEKGKDVELRCDPISGHTALYWYRQSLGQGLEFLIYFQGNSAPDKSGLPSDRFSAERTGGSVSTLTIQRTQQEDSAVYLCASSLVNTGFSEAFFGQGTRLTVV.

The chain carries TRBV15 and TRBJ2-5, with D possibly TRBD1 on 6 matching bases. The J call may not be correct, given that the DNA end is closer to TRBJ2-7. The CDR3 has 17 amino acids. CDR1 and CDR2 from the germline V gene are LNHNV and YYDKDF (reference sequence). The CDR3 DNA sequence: TGTGCCACCAGCAGAGACAATTCGGACAGCGACTCCTACGAGCAGTACTTC. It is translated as CATSRDNSDSDSYEQYF.

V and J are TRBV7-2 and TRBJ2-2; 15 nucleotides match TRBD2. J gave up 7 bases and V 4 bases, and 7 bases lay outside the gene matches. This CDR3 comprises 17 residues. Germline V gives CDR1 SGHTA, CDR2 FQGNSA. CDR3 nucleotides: TGTGCCAGCAGCTCCGGACTAGCGGGAGGGCCGGGCGGGGAGCTGTTTTTT. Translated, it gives CASSSGLAGGPGGELFF. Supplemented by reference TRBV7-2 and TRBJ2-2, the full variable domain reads GAGVSQSPSNKVTEKGKDVELRCDPISGHTALYWYRQSLGQGLEFLIYFQGNSAPDKSGLPSDRFSAERTGGSVSTLTIQRTQQEDSAVYLCASSSGLAGGPGGELFFGEGSRLTVL.

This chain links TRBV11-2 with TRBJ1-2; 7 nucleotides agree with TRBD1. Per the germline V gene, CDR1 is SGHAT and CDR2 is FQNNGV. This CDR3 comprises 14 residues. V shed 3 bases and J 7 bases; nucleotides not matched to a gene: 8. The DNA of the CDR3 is TGTGCCAGCAGCTTCTACAGGGGACAATCTGGCTACACCTTC. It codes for CASSFYRGQSGYTF.

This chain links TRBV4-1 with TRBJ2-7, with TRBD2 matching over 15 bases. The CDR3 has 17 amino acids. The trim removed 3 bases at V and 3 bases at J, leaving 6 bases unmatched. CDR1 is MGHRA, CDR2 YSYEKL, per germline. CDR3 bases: TGCGCCAGCAGCCATTTTACGGGACTAGCGGGAGGCTACGAGCAGTACTTC. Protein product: CASSHFTGLAGGYEQYF.

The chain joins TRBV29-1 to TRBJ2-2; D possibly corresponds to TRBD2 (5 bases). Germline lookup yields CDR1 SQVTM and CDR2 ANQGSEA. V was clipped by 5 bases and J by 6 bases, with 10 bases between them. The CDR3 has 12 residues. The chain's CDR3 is CSVKRASGELFF. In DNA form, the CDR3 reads TGCAGCGTTAAGAGGGCCTCCGGGGAGCTGTTTTTT.

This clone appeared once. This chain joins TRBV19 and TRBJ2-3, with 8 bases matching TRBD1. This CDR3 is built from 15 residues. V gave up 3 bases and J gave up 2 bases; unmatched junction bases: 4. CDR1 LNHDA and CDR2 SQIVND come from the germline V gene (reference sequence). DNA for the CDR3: TGTGCCAGTAGTATTGGGACAGGATCCACAGATACGCAGTATTTT. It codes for CASSIGTGSTDTQYF. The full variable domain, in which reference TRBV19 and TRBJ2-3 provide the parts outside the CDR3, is DGGITQSPKYLFRKEGQNVTLSCEQNLNHDAMYWYRQDPGQGLRLIYYSQIVNDFQKGDIAEGYSVSREKKESFPLTVTSAQKNPTAFYLCASSIGTGSTDTQYFGPGTRLTVL.

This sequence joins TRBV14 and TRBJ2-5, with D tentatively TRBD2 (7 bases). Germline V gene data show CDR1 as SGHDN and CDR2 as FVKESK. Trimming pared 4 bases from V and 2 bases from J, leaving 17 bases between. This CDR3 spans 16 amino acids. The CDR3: CASSRSGGASQETQYF. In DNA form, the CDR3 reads TGTGCCAGCAGCCGGTCGGGGGGCGCTTCTCAAGAGACCCAGTACTTC.

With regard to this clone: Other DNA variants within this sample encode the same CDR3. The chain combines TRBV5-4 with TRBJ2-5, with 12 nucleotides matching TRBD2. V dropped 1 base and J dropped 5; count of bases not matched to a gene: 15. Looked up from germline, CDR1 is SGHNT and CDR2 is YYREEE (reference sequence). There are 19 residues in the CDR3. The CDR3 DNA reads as TGTGCCAGCAGCTTGTATCTAGCGGGGGGGCTAGGAGGTGGGGAGACCCAGTACTTC. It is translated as CASSLYLAGGLGGGETQYF.